A single T cell receptor beta chain is shown here with its context. Its specific antigen is unknown. This entry comes from a study of T cells expressing NK-cell markers (dated by TCRdb to the early 2020s). Broadly, across the study: TCR beta-chain repertoires were profiled in sorted CD3+CD56+NKG2C+, CD3+CD56+NKG2C- and CD3+CD56-NKG2C+ T-cell subsets from roughly eight donors. Among the eight sequenced donors, only one was HCMV-seronegative, while the other seven were HCMV-seropositive. Randomly selected healthy volunteers, three men and five women, were used as the eight sequenced donors. Libraries were sequenced as 2 x 150 bp reads on Illumina HiSeq 2000/2500, MiSeq or NextSeq. Overall study results and their limits: For five or six donors, the dominant CD3+CD56+NKG2C+ clonotypes were among the top 10 CD8+ clonotypes and accounted for about 1.0-7.5% of CD8+ T cells. Those dominant clonotypes were again the most abundant among CD3+CD56-NKG2C+ cells in a few donors, at roughly 25-65%. It remained unclear whether the expanded NKG2C-expressing T cell clones were specific for HCMV antigens.

A commercial ELISA kit detecting HCMV-specific IgG in serum was used to determine HCMV serostatus. Ficoll density gradient centrifugation was used to isolate peripheral blood mononuclear cells from blood. This sample was sequenced with an Illumina HiSeq 2000. The TCR beta cDNA libraries were made using 5'RACE template switching, a step that added both a universal primer site and unique molecular identifiers. Priming for cDNA synthesis came from the TCR beta constant segment, and two successive PCR amplification steps followed. The original pipeline was this. MIGEC was used to demultiplex reads and group reads by UMI, and MiTCR was used to assemble and quantify clonotypes. To remove erroneous sequences, TCR cDNA sequences were retained only when supported by two or more reads. Downstream repertoire analysis used the tcR package, and clonotypes were matched across fractions by CDR3 nucleotide sequence plus V segment. VDJmatch was used to annotate antigen specificity against VDJdb, with one amino acid substitution in CDR3 permitted. Once TCRdb had reprocessed the reads, it stored one entry per CDR3 protein sequence and supplied no DNA. Here the V and J calls rest on TCRdb's processing, not on the authors' analysis. The sample table holds about 410,000 distinct CDR3 sequences. The ten most abundant clones make up roughly 10% of the sample.

The CDR3 runs 18 amino acids, cysteine and phenylalanine included. The DNA is unrecorded. Looking up the germline V gene yields CDR1 SGHVS and CDR2 FNYEAQ. The sequence links TRBV7-6 to TRBJ2-1; TCRdb outputs TRBD1, but without DNA this stays unchecked. What was sequenced was blood T cells: a sorted CD56 or NKG2C T cell subset, CD4+ or CD8+ T cells, or bulk PBMC T cells (not recorded which). The receptor was isolated from a woman between 45 and 65 years old in good health. Donor details come from another sample of the same person, matched by shared clones. The CDR3 protein: CASSLVSWERVGVYEQFF.